The clone carrying this T cell receptor beta chain was recorded many times. V was clipped by 0 bases and J by 8 bases; unmatched bases: 10. The CDR3 runs to 15 residues. Per germline, CDR1 SGDLS and CDR2 YYNGEE. These data belong to a study of CD8+CD57+ T cells in acquired aplastic anemia. CD8+CD57+ cell expansion had been shown by flow cytometry in patients chosen for sequencing. The diagnosis in all patients was severe acquired aplastic anemia. The TCR beta profiling, which covered VDJ combination and CDR3 sequence, was carried out using genomic DNA as the template. TCRdb passed the reads through MiXCR, listing each CDR3 protein once. The sample contains a few hundred thousand distinct CDR3 sequences, roughly a third of which appear only once.

The receptor was derived from a human donor with aplastic anemia. Input material: sorted CD4+, CD8+, or CD8+CD57+ T cells (not recorded which) from PBMCs. The chain employs TRBV9 and TRBJ1-2; 7 bases line up with TRBD1. The CDR3 DNA follows: TGTGCCAGCAGCGTAGCGGGAGAGGGGGCGCGGGGCTACACCTTC. Its protein product is CASSVAGEGARGYTF.